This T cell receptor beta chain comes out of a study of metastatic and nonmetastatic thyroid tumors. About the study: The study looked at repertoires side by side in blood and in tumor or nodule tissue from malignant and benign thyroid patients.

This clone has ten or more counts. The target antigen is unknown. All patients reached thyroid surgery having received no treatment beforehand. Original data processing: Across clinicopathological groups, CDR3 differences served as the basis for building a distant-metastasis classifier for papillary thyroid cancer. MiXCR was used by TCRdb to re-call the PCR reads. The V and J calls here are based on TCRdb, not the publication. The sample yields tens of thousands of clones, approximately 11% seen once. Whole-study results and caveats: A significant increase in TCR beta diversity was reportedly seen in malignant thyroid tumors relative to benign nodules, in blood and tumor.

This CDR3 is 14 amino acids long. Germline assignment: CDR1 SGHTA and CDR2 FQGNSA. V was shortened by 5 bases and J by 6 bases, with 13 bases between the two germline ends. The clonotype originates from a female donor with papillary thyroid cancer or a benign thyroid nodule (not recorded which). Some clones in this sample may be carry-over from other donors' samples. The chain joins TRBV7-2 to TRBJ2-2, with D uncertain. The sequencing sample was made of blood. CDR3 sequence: CASSTLSSAGELFF. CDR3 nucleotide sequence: TGTGCCAGCAGCACCCTATCTAGTGCCGGGGAGCTGTTTTTT.